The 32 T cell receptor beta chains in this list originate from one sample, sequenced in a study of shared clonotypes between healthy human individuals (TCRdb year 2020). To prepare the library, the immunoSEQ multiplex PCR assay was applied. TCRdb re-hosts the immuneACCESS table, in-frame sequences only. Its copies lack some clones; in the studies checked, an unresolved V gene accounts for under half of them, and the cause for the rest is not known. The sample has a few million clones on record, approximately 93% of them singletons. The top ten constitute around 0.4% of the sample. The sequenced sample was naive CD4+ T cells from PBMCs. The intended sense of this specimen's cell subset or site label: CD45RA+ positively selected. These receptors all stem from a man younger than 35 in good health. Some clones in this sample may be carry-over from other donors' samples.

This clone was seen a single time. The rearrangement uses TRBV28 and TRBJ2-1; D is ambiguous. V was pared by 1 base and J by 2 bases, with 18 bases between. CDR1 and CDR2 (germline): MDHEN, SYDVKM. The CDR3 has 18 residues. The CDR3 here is CASSLSLVGQFAYNEQFF. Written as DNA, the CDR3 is TGTGCCAGCAGTTTATCGCTCGTTGGCCAATTTGCCTACAATGAGCAGTTCTTC.

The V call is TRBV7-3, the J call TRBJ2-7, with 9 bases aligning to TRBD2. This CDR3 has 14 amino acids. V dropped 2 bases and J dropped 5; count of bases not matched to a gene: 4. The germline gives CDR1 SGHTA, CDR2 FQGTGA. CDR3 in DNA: TGTGCCAGCAGCTTATTAGCGGGAGTCGACGAGCAGTACTTC. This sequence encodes CASSLLAGVDEQYF.

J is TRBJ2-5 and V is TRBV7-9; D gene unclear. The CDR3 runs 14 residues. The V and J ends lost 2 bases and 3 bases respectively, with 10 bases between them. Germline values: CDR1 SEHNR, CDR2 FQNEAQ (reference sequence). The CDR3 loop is CASSLFPQKETQYF. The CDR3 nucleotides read TGTGCCAGCAGCTTATTTCCCCAGAAAGAGACCCAGTACTTC. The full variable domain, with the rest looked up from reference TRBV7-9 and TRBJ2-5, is DTGVSQNPRHKITKRGQNVTFRCDPISEHNRLYWYRQTLGQGPEFLTYFQNEAQLEKSRLLSDRFSAERPKGSFSTLEIQRTEQGDSAMYLCASSLFPQKETQYFGPGTRLLVL.

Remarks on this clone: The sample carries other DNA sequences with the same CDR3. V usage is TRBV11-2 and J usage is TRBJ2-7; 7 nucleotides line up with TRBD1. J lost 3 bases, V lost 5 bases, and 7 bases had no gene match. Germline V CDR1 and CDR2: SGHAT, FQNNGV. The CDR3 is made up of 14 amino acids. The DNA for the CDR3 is TGTGCCAGCAGCCTGAGGACAGGCCTCTACGAGCAGTACTTC. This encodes CASSLRTGLYEQYF.

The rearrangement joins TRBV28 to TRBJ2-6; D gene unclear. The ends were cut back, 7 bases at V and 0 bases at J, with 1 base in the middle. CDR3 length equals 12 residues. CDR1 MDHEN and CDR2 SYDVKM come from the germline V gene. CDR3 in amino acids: CASNSGANVLTF. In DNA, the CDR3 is TGTGCCAGCAACTCTGGGGCCAACGTCCTGACTTTC.

DNA for the CDR3: TGTGCCAGCAGATATAGCGGGAACGGGAACACCGGGGAGCTGTTTTTT. Amino acid sequence: CASRYSGNGNTGELFF. The chain couples TRBV27 to TRBJ2-2; 8 bases are shared with TRBD2. This CDR3 has 16 residues. V lost 6 bases to trimming and J lost 1 base; unmatched junction nucleotides: 7. CDR1 and CDR2 from the germline V gene are MNHEY and SMNVEV (reference sequence).

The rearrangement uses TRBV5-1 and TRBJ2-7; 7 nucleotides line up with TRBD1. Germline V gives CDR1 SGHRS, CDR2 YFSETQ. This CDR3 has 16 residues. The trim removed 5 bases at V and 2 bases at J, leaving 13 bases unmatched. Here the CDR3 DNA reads TGCGCCAGCAGTCTCCTGCCCCCGGGACAGACCTACGAGCAGTACTTC. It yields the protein CASSLLPPGQTYEQYF.

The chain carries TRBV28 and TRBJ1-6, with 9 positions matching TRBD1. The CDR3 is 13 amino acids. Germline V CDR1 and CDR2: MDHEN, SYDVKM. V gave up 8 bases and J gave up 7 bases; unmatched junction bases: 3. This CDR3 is CASSTGGNSPLHF. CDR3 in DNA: TGTGCCAGCTCAACAGGGGGCAATTCACCCCTCCACTTT.

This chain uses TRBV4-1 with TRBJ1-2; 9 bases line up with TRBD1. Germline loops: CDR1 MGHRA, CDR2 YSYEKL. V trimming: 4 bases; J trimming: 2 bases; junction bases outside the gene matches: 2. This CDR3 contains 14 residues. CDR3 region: CASSLGQGNYGYTF. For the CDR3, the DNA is TGCGCCAGCAGCCTCGGACAGGGGAACTATGGCTACACCTTC.

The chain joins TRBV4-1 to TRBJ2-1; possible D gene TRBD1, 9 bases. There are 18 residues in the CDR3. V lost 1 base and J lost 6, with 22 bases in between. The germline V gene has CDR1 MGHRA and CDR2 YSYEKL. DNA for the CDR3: TGCGCCAGCAGCCAAGTATATAGCGGGACAGGGAAACGCAATGAGCAGTTCTTC. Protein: CASSQVYSGTGKRNEQFF.

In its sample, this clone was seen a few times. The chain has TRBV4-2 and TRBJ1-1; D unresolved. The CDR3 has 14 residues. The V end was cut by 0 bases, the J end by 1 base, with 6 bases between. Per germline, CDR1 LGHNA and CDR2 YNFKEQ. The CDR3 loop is CASSQDGGNTEAFF. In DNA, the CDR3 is TGTGCCAGCAGCCAAGATGGCGGGAACACTGAAGCTTTCTTT.

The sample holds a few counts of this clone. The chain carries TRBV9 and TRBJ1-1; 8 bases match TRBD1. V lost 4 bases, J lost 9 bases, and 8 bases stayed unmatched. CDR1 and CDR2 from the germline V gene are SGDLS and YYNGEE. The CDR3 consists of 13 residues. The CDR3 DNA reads TGTGCCAGCAGCCCACCCCACAGGGGGAAAGCTTTCTTT. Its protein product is CASSPPHRGKAFF.

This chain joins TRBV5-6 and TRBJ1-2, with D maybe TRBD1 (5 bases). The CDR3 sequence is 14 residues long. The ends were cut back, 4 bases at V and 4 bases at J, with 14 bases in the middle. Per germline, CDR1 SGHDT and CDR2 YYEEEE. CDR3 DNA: TGTGCCAGCAGCCCACGCGAGGGGAGCTATGGCTACACCTTC. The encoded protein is CASSPREGSYGYTF.

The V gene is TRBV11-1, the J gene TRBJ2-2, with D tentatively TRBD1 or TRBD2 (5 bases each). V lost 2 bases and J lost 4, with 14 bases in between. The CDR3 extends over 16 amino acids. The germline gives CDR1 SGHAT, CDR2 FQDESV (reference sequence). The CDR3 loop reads CASSLLAGTTTGELFF. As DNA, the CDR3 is TGTGCCAGCAGCTTACTGGCAGGGACGACCACCGGGGAGCTGTTTTTT.

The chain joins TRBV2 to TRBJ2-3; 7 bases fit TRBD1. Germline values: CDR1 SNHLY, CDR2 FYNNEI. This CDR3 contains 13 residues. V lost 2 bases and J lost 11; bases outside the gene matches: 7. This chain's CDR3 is CASSEQGYRGQYF. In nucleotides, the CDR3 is TGTGCCAGCAGTGAACAAGGATACAGGGGGCAGTATTTT.

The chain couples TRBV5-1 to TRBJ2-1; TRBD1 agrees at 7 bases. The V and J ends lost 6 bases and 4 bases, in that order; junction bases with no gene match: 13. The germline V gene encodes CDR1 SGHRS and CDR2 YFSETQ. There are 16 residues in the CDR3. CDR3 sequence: CASTHPKGGAYNEQFF. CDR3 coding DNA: TGCGCCAGCACTCATCCCAAAGGGGGCGCGTACAATGAGCAGTTCTTC.

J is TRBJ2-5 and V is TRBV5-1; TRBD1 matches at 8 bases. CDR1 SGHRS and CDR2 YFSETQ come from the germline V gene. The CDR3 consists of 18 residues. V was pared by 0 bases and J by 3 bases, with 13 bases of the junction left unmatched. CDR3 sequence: CASSLAATGAFAEETQYF. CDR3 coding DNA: TGCGCCAGCAGCTTGGCCGCGACAGGGGCTTTTGCCGAAGAGACCCAGTACTTC.

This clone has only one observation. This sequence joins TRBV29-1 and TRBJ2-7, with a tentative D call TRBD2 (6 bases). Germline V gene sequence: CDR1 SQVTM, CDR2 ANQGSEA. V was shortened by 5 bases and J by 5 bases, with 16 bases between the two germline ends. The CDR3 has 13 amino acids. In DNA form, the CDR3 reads TGCAGCGTTCAGGCAGGGAGGTTGAACGAGCAGTACTTC. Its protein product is CSVQAGRLNEQYF.

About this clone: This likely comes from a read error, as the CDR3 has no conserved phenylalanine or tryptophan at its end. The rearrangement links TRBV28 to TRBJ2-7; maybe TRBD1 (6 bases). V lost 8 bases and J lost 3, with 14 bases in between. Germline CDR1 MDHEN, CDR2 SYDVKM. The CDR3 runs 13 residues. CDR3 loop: CASERTVGYEQYL. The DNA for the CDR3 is TGTGCCAGCGAAAGGACAGTCGGCTACGAGCAGTACCTC.

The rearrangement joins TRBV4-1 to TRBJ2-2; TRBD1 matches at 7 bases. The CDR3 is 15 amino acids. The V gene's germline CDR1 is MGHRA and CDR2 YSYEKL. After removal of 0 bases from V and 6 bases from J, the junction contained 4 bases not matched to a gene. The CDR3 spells CASSQERGGSGELFF. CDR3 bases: TGCGCCAGCAGCCAAGAAAGAGGGGGCTCCGGGGAGCTGTTTTTT.

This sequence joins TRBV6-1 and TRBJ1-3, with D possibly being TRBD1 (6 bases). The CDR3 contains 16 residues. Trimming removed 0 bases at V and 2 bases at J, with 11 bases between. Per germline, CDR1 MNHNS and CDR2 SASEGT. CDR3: CASSEAGAGAGNTIYF. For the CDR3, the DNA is TGTGCCAGCAGTGAAGCGGGGGCAGGGGCTGGAAACACCATATATTTT.

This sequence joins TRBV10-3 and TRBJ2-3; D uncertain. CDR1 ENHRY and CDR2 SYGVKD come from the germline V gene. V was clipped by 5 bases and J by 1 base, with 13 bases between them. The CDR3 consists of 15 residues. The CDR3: CAISTSGIRTDTQYF. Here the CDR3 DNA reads TGTGCCATCAGTACCAGTGGTATCCGCACAGATACGCAGTATTTT.

The CDR3 loop is CASTPGQGRQPQHF. The CDR3, as DNA: TGTGCCAGCACCCCGGGACAGGGGCGCCAGCCCCAGCATTTT. The chain links TRBV27 to TRBJ1-5; TRBD1 agrees at 10 bases. This CDR3 is 14 amino acids long. CDR1 and CDR2 (germline): MNHEY, SMNVEV (reference sequence). With 7 bases clipped from V and 7 bases from J, the junction kept 7 bases outside the gene matches.

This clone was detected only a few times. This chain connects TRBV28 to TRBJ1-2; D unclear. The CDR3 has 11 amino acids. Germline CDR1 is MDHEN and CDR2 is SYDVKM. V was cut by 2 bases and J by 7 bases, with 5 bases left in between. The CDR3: CASSLTSGYTF. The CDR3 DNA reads TGTGCCAGCAGTTTAACCAGTGGCTACACCTTC.

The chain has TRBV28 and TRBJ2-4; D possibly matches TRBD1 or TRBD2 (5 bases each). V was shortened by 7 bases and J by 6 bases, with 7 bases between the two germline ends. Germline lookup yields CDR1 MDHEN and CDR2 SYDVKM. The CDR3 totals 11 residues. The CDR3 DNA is TGTGCCAGCACAGGGAGAAACATTCAGTACTTC. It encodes CASTGRNIQYF.

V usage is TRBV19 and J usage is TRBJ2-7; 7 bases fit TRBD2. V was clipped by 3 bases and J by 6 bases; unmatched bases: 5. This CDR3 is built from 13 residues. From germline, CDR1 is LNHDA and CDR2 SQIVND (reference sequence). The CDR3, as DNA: TGTGCCAGTAGTATTGGTCCGGGGGGCGAGCAGTACTTC. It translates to CASSIGPGGEQYF.

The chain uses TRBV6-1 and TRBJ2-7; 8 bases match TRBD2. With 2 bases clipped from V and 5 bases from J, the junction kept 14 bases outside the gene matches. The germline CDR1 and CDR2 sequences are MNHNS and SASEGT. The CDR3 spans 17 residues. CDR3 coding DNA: TGTGCCAGCAGTGAATCTGGGGTGAGCGGGAGTGGGGACGAGCAGTACTTC. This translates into CASSESGVSGSGDEQYF.

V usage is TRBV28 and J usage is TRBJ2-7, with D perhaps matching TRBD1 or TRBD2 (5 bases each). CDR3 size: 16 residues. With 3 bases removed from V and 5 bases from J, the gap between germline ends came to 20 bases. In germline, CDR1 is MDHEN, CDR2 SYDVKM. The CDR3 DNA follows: TGTGCCAGCAGTTTCATCGCGTGGGGGAACCTTAACGAGCAGTACTTC. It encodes CASSFIAWGNLNEQYF.

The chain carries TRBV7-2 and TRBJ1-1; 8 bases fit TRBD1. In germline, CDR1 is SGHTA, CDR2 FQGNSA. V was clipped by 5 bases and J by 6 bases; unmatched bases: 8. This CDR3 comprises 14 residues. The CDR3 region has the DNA TGTGCCAGCAGCCGAGCGTTGGGACAGGCTGAAGCTTTCTTT. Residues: CASSRALGQAEAFF.

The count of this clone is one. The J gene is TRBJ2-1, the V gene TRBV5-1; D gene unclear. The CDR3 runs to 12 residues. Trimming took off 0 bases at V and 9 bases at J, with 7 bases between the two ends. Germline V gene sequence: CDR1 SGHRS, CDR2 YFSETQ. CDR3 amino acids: CASSLELGEQFF. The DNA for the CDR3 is TGCGCCAGCAGCTTGGAGCTGGGTGAGCAGTTCTTC.

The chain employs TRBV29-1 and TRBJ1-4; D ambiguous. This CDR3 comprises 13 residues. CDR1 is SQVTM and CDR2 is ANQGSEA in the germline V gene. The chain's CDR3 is CSYADGGNEKLFF. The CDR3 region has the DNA TGCAGTTACGCGGACGGCGGGAATGAAAAACTGTTTTTT.

The CDR3 is CASSYAGTPGYGYTF. DNA of the CDR3: TGTGCCAGCAGTTACGCGGGGACCCCGGGTTATGGCTACACCTTC. The chain has TRBV6-5 and TRBJ1-2; tentatively, D is TRBD1 (5 bases). V dropped 2 bases and J dropped 5 bases, with 15 bases sitting between them. Germline assignment: CDR1 MNHEY and CDR2 SVGAGI. The CDR3 loop spans 15 amino acids.